Presented here are 9 T cell receptor beta chains from one specimen sequenced in a study of shared clonotypes between healthy human individuals. The table came from immunoSEQ multiplex PCR; TCRdb's copy has only in-frame clones and leaves some out. The repertoire includes 2 million to 3 million clones, 93% of them detected once, and approximately 0.37% sits in the top ten. Sequences were obtained from naive CD4+ T cells from PBMCs. Subset here: CD45RA+ positively selected. The source is a man aged 18 to 29 in good health. Some clones in this sample may be carry-over from other donors' samples.

The CDR3 DNA follows: TGTGCCAGCAGCCCAAGAGGCGGGGGCTACTATGGCTACACCTTC. Translating gives CASSPRGGGYYGYTF. This chain uses TRBV9 with TRBJ1-2, with a tentative D call TRBD1 (6 bases). With 4 bases removed from V and 3 bases from J, the gap between germline ends came to 16 bases. The germline gives CDR1 SGDLS, CDR2 YYNGEE. The CDR3 is 15 residues long.

V is TRBV7-9 and J is TRBJ2-7, with 7 bases that match TRBD1. Unmatched junction bases numbered 8, after V lost 5 bases and J lost 10 bases. Germline CDR1 SEHNR, CDR2 FQNEAQ (reference sequence). This CDR3 region has 12 residues. This CDR3 is CASSRDRADQYF. The CDR3, as DNA: TGTGCCAGCAGCCGTGACAGGGCGGATCAGTACTTC.

This chain uses TRBV4-1 with TRBJ1-5; maybe TRBD1 (5 bases). The germline CDR1 and CDR2 sequences are MGHRA and YSYEKL. CDR3 length: 16 amino acids. V was cut by 0 bases and J by 2 bases, with 11 bases left in between. CDR3 coding DNA: TGCGCCAGCAGCCAAGAGGGCCTAGGGGGCAATCAGCCCCAGCATTTT. Protein product: CASSQEGLGGNQPQHF.

The V call is TRBV6-1, the J call TRBJ2-3, with 7 bases lining up with TRBD2. CDR1 is MNHNS, CDR2 SASEGT, per germline. CDR3 length: 15 residues. With 6 bases clipped from V and 5 bases from J, the junction kept 11 bases outside the gene matches. The CDR3 region has the DNA TGTGCCAGCAGCGGGGGGACGACCCTTTTAGATACGCAGTATTTT. It is translated as CASSGGTTLLDTQYF.

The chain employs TRBV7-2 and TRBJ2-4; D may be TRBD1 (7 bases). Between the trimmed V and J ends, which lost 5 bases and 4 bases, there was a span of 12 bases. Germline CDR1 SGHTA, CDR2 FQGNSA. This CDR3 spans 14 amino acids. CDR3 in DNA: TGTGCCAGCAGCCGGGGGACAGATAAAAACATTCAGTACTTC. Protein sequence: CASSRGTDKNIQYF.

This chain joins TRBV27 and TRBJ2-7; D gene unclear. Trimming left V 6 bases short and J 0 bases short, with 12 bases between. There are 14 residues in the CDR3. Germline V lookup: CDR1 MNHEY, CDR2 SMNVEV (reference sequence). CDR3 loop: CASRETFSSYEQYF. The CDR3 bases are TGTGCCAGCAGGGAAACGTTTAGCTCCTACGAGCAGTACTTC.

This sequence joins TRBV5-1 and TRBJ2-3; D is ambiguous. Germline V lookup: CDR1 SGHRS, CDR2 YFSETQ. V was clipped by 4 bases and J by 2 bases, with 11 bases between them. The CDR3 loop spans 14 amino acids. The DNA of the CDR3 is TGCGCCAGCAGCCTTGCCTTAAACACAGATACGCAGTATTTT. Translated: CASSLALNTDTQYF.

The rearrangement links TRBV5-1 to TRBJ1-1, with D uncertain. CDR1 SGHRS and CDR2 YFSETQ come from the germline V gene. There are 15 residues in the CDR3. The ends were cut back, 2 bases at V and 3 bases at J, with 14 bases in the middle. The CDR3 protein is CASSFQFGWDTEAFF. The CDR3 bases are TGCGCCAGCAGCTTTCAATTTGGTTGGGACACTGAAGCTTTCTTT.

J is TRBJ2-7 and V is TRBV5-1; 8 positions agree with TRBD2. Germline V gives CDR1 SGHRS, CDR2 YFSETQ. The CDR3 sequence is 14 residues long. J was trimmed by 4 bases and V by 4 bases; bases with no gene match: 7. In nucleotides, the CDR3 is TGCGCCAGCAGCGAGATAGCGGGAAGATACGAGCAGTACTTC. Protein: CASSEIAGRYEQYF.